This T cell receptor beta chain stems from a study of blood T cell repertoires in COVID-19. Study in general: Specimens from acute and convalescent COVID-19 originated in the United States, Italy and Spain. PBMCs, B-cell-depleted T cells, or T cells were the source of the cDNA or gDNA that made up the material.

Authors' methods: The authors estimated nucleated cell counts from reference gene primer amplification. Assay: immunoSEQ multiplex PCR; the TCRdb copy retains only in-frame clones and omits some. V, J and clone size reflect that table, while D and trimming were determined from the DNA. The sample records 20,000 to 30,000 clones, approximately 89% being singletons. The CDR3 sequence is 12 residues long. CDR1 SQVTM and CDR2 ANQGSEA come from the germline V gene. Trimming cost V 7 bases and J 3 bases, with 13 bases left between them. Sequencing was performed on peripheral blood. This chain uses TRBV29-1 with TRBJ2-7; TRBD1 might be the D (6 bases). The source is a human donor in a cohort sampled during active COVID-19. CDR3 loop: CSAGDNYYEQYF. For the CDR3, the DNA is TGCAGCGCCGGGGACAACTACTACGAGCAGTACTTC.